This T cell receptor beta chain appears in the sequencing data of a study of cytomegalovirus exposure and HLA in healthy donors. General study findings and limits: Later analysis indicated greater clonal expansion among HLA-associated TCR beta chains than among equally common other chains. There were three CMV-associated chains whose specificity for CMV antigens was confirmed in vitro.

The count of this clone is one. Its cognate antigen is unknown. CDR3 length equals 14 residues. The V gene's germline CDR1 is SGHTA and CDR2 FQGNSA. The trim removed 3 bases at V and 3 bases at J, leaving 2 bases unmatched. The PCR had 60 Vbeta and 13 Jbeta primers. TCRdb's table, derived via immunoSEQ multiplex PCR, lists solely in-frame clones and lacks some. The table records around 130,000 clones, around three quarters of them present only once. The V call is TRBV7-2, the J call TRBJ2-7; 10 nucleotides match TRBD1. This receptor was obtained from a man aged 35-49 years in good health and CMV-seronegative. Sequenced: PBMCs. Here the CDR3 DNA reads TGTGCCAGCAGCTTGGACAGGGGGGGCTACGAGCAGTACTTC. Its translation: CASSLDRGGYEQYF.